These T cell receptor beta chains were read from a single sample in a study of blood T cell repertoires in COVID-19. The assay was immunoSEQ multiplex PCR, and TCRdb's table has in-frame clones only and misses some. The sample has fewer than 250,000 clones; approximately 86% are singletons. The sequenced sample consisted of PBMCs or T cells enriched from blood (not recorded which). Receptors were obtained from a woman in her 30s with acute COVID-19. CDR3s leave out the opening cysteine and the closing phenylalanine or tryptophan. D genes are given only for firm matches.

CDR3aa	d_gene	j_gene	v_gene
ASSSSLGGQPCNQPQH	TRBD1	TRBJ1-5	TRBV7-7
ASSLVGGGGEDTQY	-	TRBJ2-3	TRBV5-6
ASSPGNAGSNTGELF	-	TRBJ2-2	TRBV4-2
ASSSLAGVHEQY	TRBD2	TRBJ2-7	TRBV11-2
ASSSDKNQPQH	-	TRBJ1-5	TRBV5-4
ASRATGNDEKLF	TRBD1	TRBJ1-4	TRBV7-9
ATTFGHTGLAGGTDTQY	TRBD2	TRBJ2-3	TRBV15
ASNLEPANTEAF	-	TRBJ1-1	TRBV5-4
ASSLGTGDGYT	TRBD1	TRBJ1-2	TRBV5-4
ASSAQTSSYEQY	-	TRBJ2-7	TRBV3-1/TRBV3-2
ASSLGAGPRAGNTIY	-	TRBJ1-3	TRBV5-4
ASSDWDRGFYEQY	TRBD1	TRBJ2-7	TRBV6-1
ASSPGGRATDTQY	-	TRBJ2-3	TRBV5-1
ATSREETGESGAF	TRBD1	TRBJ1-1	TRBV15
ASSLLTSGATDTQY	TRBD2	TRBJ2-3	TRBV5-1
ASSPSGGPIPDTQY	TRBD2	TRBJ2-3	TRBV18
ASSTGLYQPQH	-	TRBJ1-5	TRBV19
ASSYHRDNNSPLH	-	TRBJ1-6	TRBV5-4
ASSYSRQGSSPLH	-	TRBJ1-6	TRBV6-5
ASSHPGASYNEQF	-	TRBJ2-1	TRBV5-4
ASSLESEAF	-	TRBJ1-1	TRBV5-1
ASSQDWDSPMNTEAF	TRBD1	TRBJ1-1	TRBV4-1
ASSRDRGRDYGYT	TRBD1	TRBJ1-2	TRBV3-1/TRBV3-2
ASGLVPLEQPNTEAF	-	TRBJ1-1	TRBV12-5